The clone carrying this TCR beta chain was observed at least ten times. Its antigen is still unknown. The entry originates in a study of CD8 T cells in ankylosing spondylitis. CDR3 length: 14 amino acids. Germline assignment: CDR1 SNHLY and CDR2 FYNNEI. V was clipped by 0 bases and J by 5 bases, with 9 bases between them. Quantitative barcoded 5'-RACE was used to prepare TCR beta libraries. TCRdb reprocessed the 5' RACE reads with MiXCR, giving one entry per CDR3 protein. In the table there are 90,000 to 100,000 distinct CDR3 sequences, about 7.7% of which are singletons. Study conclusions and caveats: Researchers reportedly found disease-linked clones significantly enriched in matched ankylosing spondylitis synovial fluid. About 8 highly homologous variants made up a TCR beta motif, and this motif appeared characteristic of ankylosing spondylitis blood.

The chain uses TRBV2 and TRBJ2-3; maybe TRBD2 (6 bases). The origin of this receptor is a male donor with ankylosing spondylitis or in good health (not recorded which). The sequenced sample was blood, either unsorted or a sorted T cell fraction (not recorded which). The CDR3 region is CASSEALGGDTQYF. In nucleotides, the CDR3 is TGTGCCAGCAGTGAAGCGCTGGGGGGAGATACGCAGTATTTT. Full variable domain (outside the CDR3, taken from reference TRBV2 and TRBJ2-3): EPEVTQTPSHQVTQMGQEVILRCVPISNHLYFYWYRQILGQKVEFLVSFYNNEISEKSEIFDDQFSVERPDGSNFTLKIRSTKLEDSAMYFCASSEALGGDTQYFGPGTRLTVL.